These 21 T cell receptor beta chains were all obtained from the same sample, sequenced in a study of a mutant IDH1 vaccine in newly diagnosed glioma. These receptors lack a known antigen. Profiling relied on immunoSEQ multiplex PCR, and the TCRdb table lists in-frame clones only, not all of them. Of 50,000 or so clones listed, about 77% are singletons. Specified time point: week 5, during vaccination. Vaccination comprised doses that each held 300 ug of mutant IDH1 20-mer peptide, plus topical imiquimod. The sequencing here drew on PBMCs, taken from a glioma patient whose treatment included an IDH1 peptide vaccine. Receptors originate from a woman between 40 and 50 years old with glioma.

This sequence joins TRBV5-1 and TRBJ2-3; perhaps TRBD1 as D (6 bases). Germline V gene sequence: CDR1 SGHRS, CDR2 YFSETQ. The CDR3 has 15 residues. Trimming shortened V by 5 bases and J by 5 bases, and 18 bases separated the two germline ends. As DNA, the CDR3 is TGCGCCAGCAGATTCTTAGAGGGGGTGGGAGATACGCAGTATTTT. Translated: CASRFLEGVGDTQYF.

The V and J genes are TRBV27 and TRBJ2-7, with D perhaps given as TRBD1 or TRBD2 (5 bases each). V lost 5 bases and J 3 bases, leaving 14 bases between the germline ends. The CDR3 spans 14 residues. Germline CDR1 and CDR2: MNHEY and SMNVEV (reference sequence). CDR3 sequence: CASSAGTEYYEQYF. The CDR3 region has the DNA TGTGCCAGCAGTGCCGGGACCGAGTACTACGAGCAGTACTTC.

The genes are TRBV6-4 and TRBJ2-7; TRBD2 matches at 10 bases. The CDR3 runs 18 residues. In germline, CDR1 is MRHNA, CDR2 SNTAGT. J lost 0 bases, V lost 1 base, and 9 bases had no gene match. The CDR3 coding sequence is TGTGCCAGCAGTGACTACCACAAAACTAGCGGGGACTCCTACGAGCAGTACTTC. It is translated as CASSDYHKTSGDSYEQYF.

V is TRBV4-1 and J is TRBJ2-6; D tentatively fits TRBD1 or TRBD2 (5 bases each). V gave up 6 bases and J gave up 4 bases, with 13 bases separating them. Germline CDR1 is MGHRA and CDR2 is YSYEKL. The CDR3 loop spans 15 amino acids. Here the CDR3 DNA reads TGCGCCAGCAGTCAAAGGGGACCCGGGGCCAACGTCCTGACTTTC. This translates into CASSQRGPGANVLTF.

This clone was picked up one time. The rearrangement uses TRBV19 and TRBJ2-5; D might be TRBD2 (5 bases). The V end was cut by 0 bases, the J end by 5 bases, with 16 bases between. The CDR3 loop spans 16 amino acids. CDR1 is LNHDA and CDR2 is SQIVND in the germline V gene (reference sequence). Here the CDR3 reads CASSIDSGLLTETQYF. CDR3 in DNA: TGTGCCAGTAGTATAGATTCCGGACTCCTGACGGAGACCCAGTACTTC.

J is TRBJ2-7 and V is TRBV30; D may be TRBD1 (6 bases). CDR3 length equals 14 residues. Trimming took 0 bases from V and 2 from J, leaving 11 bases between them. Germline CDR1 and CDR2: GTSNPN and SVGIG (reference sequence). In DNA, the CDR3 is TGTGCCTGGAGTGTAAGGGGGTCCACCTACGAGCAGTACTTC. Its translation: CAWSVRGSTYEQYF.

The J gene is TRBJ1-2, the V gene TRBV5-5; no reliable D call. V was pared by 2 bases and J by 8 bases, with 13 bases between. The V gene's germline CDR1 is SGHKS and CDR2 YYEKEE (reference sequence). The CDR3 has 13 residues. The CDR3 nucleotides read TGTGCCAGCAGCTTAAAGAGCCCGGGGGGCTACACCTTC. Translation gives CASSLKSPGGYTF.

The gene calls are TRBV6-5 and TRBJ1-6; 7 bases are a match to TRBD1. Germline CDR1 is MNHEY and CDR2 is SVGAGI. The CDR3 is made up of 16 amino acids. Trimming cost V 4 bases and J 7 bases; bases outside gene matches: 10. CDR3 loop: CASSFDRELRNSPLHF. In DNA form, the CDR3 reads TGTGCCAGCAGTTTCGACAGGGAACTACGGAATTCACCCCTCCACTTT.

The CDR3 spells CASSRDNSNQPQHF. CDR3 in DNA: TGTGCCAGCAGCCGGGACAATAGCAATCAGCCCCAGCATTTT. This chain links TRBV7-9 with TRBJ1-5; tentatively, D is TRBD1 (6 bases). Trimming removed 5 bases from V and 0 bases from J, with 8 bases in between. This CDR3 contains 14 residues. Germline CDR1 and CDR2: SEHNR and FQNEAQ (reference sequence). Full variable domain (remainder filled in from reference TRBV7-9 and TRBJ1-5): DTGVSQNPRHKITKRGQNVTFRCDPISEHNRLYWYRQTLGQGPEFLTYFQNEAQLEKSRLLSDRFSAERPKGSFSTLEIQRTEQGDSAMYLCASSRDNSNQPQHFGDGTRLSIL.

The chain is built from TRBV11-2 and TRBJ2-7; D gene uncertain. CDR1 SGHAT and CDR2 FQNNGV come from the germline V gene. The CDR3 loop spans 14 amino acids. V gave up 2 bases and J gave up 4 bases, with 12 bases separating them. The CDR3 DNA follows: TGTGCCAGCAGCTTATTGGGTAGCAGTTACGAGCAGTACTTC. Encoded protein: CASSLLGSSYEQYF.

This chain connects TRBV6-5 to TRBJ1-1, with unresolved D. Germline V lookup: CDR1 MNHEY, CDR2 SVGAGI. CDR3 length equals 14 residues. Deletions cut 0 bases from V and 7 bases from J, with 12 bases between. For the CDR3, the DNA is TGTGCCAGCAGTTACTCAGAGGCCTGGAATGAAGCTTTCTTT. Translated, it gives CASSYSEAWNEAFF.

The genes are TRBV10-3 and TRBJ1-5; a weak D match, TRBD1 (5 bases). V was trimmed by 3 bases and J by 5 bases, leaving 17 bases between them. CDR3 length equals 16 residues. The V gene's germline CDR1 is ENHRY and CDR2 SYGVKD. The CDR3 loop is CAISDPIDTGDQPQHF. The CDR3 DNA sequence: TGTGCCATCAGTGACCCAATTGACACGGGGGATCAGCCCCAGCATTTT.

This rearrangement joins TRBV4-3 to TRBJ1-2; 9 positions agree with TRBD1. V dropped 0 bases and J dropped 5; count of bases not matched to a gene: 13. CDR3 length: 18 residues. Germline V gives CDR1 LGHNA, CDR2 YSLEER. The CDR3 here is CASSQESTGGEGVYGYTF. CDR3 nucleotides: TGCGCCAGCAGCCAAGAATCTACAGGGGGCGAAGGGGTGTATGGCTACACCTTC.

This clone was seen a handful of times. This sequence joins TRBV5-1 and TRBJ1-1; 10 nucleotides align to TRBD1. CDR1 and CDR2 (germline): SGHRS, YFSETQ. V trimming: 0 bases; J trimming: 3 bases; junction bases outside the gene matches: 5. The CDR3 consists of 16 residues. CDR3 sequence reads: CASSLGDRGSDTEAFF. CDR3 DNA: TGCGCCAGCAGCTTGGGGGACAGGGGTTCTGACACTGAAGCTTTCTTT.

The chain recombines TRBV6-1 with TRBJ2-2; weak D call: TRBD2 (6 bases). CDR3 length: 14 residues. Trimming took off 8 bases at V and 5 bases at J, with 15 bases between the two ends. Per the germline V gene, CDR1 is MNHNS and CDR2 is SASEGT. The CDR3 bases are TGTGCCAGCCTGTTCAGGGCGGGGACCGGGGAGCTGTTTTTT. Translation gives CASLFRAGTGELFF.

The chain combines TRBV5-6 with TRBJ2-7; 9 bases align to TRBD1. The CDR3 extends over 17 amino acids. The V gene's germline CDR1 is SGHDT and CDR2 YYEEEE. V was pared by 0 bases and J by 6 bases, with 13 bases of the junction left unmatched. In nucleotides, the CDR3 is TGTGCCAGCAGCTTGGCCGGGACAGGGTGGCGGAGTGGCGAGCAGTACTTC. It specifies CASSLAGTGWRSGEQYF.

This rearrangement joins TRBV2 to TRBJ2-2, with D possibly matching TRBD1 (6 bases). This CDR3 has 14 residues. Germline CDR1 and CDR2: SNHLY and FYNNEI. Trimming stripped 2 bases from V and 5 bases from J, with 9 bases between. CDR3 sequence: CASSETGRTGELFF. The CDR3 DNA is TGTGCCAGCAGTGAAACAGGGCGGACCGGGGAGCTGTTTTTT. The whole variable domain, remainder taken from reference TRBV2 and TRBJ2-2, is EPEVTQTPSHQVTQMGQEVILRCVPISNHLYFYWYRQILGQKVEFLVSFYNNEISEKSEIFDDQFSVERPDGSNFTLKIRSTKLEDSAMYFCASSETGRTGELFFGEGSRLTVL.

The rearrangement joins TRBV27 to TRBJ2-7; 9 nucleotides agree with TRBD2. CDR3 length: 17 amino acids. V trimming: 0 bases; J trimming: 2 bases; junction bases outside the gene matches: 8. In germline, CDR1 is MNHEY, CDR2 SMNVEV (reference sequence). CDR3 bases: TGTGCCAGCAGTTTATCCCAGCCTAGCGGGGACACCTACGAGCAGTACTTC. This translates into CASSLSQPSGDTYEQYF.

CDR3 coding DNA: TGCGCCAGCACTTGGGAGGAGACCCAGTACTTC. This sequence encodes CASTWEETQYF. The chain employs TRBV10-2 and TRBJ2-5; D perhaps matches TRBD2 (5 bases). Trimming shortened V by 7 bases and J by 5 bases, and 8 bases separated the two germline ends. The CDR3 runs 11 residues. The germline CDR1 and CDR2 sequences are WSHSY and SAAADI.

The rearrangement joins TRBV19 to TRBJ1-1; D is possibly TRBD1 (5 bases). V was trimmed by 2 bases and J by 5 bases, leaving 15 bases between them. CDR3 length: 15 residues. The germline CDR1 and CDR2 sequences are LNHDA and SQIVND (reference sequence). CDR3 residues: CASSIQGSSGTEAFF. The CDR3 region has the DNA TGTGCCAGTAGTATACAGGGTTCAAGTGGAACTGAAGCTTTCTTT.

This clone has a handful of counts. This sequence joins TRBV30 and TRBJ1-1, with D unclear. CDR3 length: 11 amino acids. Looked up from germline, CDR1 is GTSNPN and CDR2 is SVGIG (reference sequence). The V end lost 4 bases, the J end lost 4 bases, and 7 bases lay between the germline ends. The CDR3, as DNA: TGTGCCTGGACCCGAATCACTGAAGCTTTCTTT. Translating gives CAWTRITEAFF.